The clone carrying this T cell receptor beta chain showed up just a few times. No antigen is known for it. CD45RA+ naive and CD45RA-negative memory subsets were separated from CD4+ cells. Germline V CDR1 and CDR2: MNHEY, SVGAGI. V lost 5 bases and J 7 bases, leaving 17 bases between the germline ends. This CDR3 spans 14 amino acids. The data were produced by immunoSEQ multiplex PCR, yet TCRdb's version contains in-frame clones alone and is incomplete. The table records roughly 680,000 clones, approximately 77% of them present only once. This sample is part of a study of shared clonotypes between healthy human individuals. Study results and limitations: Among several donors, roughly 5.4% of naive CD4 clonotypes were found in common.

Sequenced: memory CD4+ T cells sorted from blood. Subset in this sample: CD45RA-negative fraction. This clonotype was obtained from a young woman in good health. The rearrangement joins TRBV6-5 to TRBJ1-2, with D uncertain. Written as DNA, the CDR3 is TGTGCCAGCAGTGAAATGGGCCAGTATCGTGGCTACACCTTC. Its protein is CASSEMGQYRGYTF.